This T cell receptor beta chain comes out of a study of blood T cells in healthy people across ages. Per the germline V gene, CDR1 is ENHRY and CDR2 is SYGVKD. This CDR3 has 16 amino acids. The V end lost 4 bases, the J end lost 1 base, and 14 bases lay between the germline ends. This clonotype was counted only a few times. With a J-beta primer mix and a sample-barcoded 5' primer, a second PCR ran roughly 7 to 11 cycles. MiXCR was run by TCRdb on the 5' RACE reads, yielding one entry per CDR3 protein. The sample lists 700,000 to 850,000 distinct CDR3 sequences, around 34% occurring once. The source of this sequence is a man between 18 and 35 years old in good health. Sequenced input: blood. This rearrangement joins TRBV10-3 to TRBJ2-1; D tentatively fits TRBD1 or TRBD2 (5 bases each). CDR3 DNA: TGTGCCATCAGTGTTAGGGGACGTATGTCCTACAATGAGCAGTTCTTC. Translating it yields CAISVRGRMSYNEQFF.